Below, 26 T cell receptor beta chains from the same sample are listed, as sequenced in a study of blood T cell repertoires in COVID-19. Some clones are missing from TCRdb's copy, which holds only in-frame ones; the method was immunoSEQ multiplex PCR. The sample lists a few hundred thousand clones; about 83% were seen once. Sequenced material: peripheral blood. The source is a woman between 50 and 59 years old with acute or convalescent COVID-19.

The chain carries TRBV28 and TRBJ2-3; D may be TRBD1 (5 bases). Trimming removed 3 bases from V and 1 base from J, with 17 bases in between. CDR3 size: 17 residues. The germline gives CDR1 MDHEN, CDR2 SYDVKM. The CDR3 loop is CASSLLGGADRTDTQYF. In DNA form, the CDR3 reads TGTGCCAGCAGTTTGTTAGGTGGGGCGGACCGCACAGATACGCAGTATTTT.

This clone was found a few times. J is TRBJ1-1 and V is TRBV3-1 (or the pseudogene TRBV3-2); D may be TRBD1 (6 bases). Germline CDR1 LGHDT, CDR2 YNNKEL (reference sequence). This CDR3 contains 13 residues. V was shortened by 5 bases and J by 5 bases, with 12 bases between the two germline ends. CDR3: CASSTLQGTEAFF. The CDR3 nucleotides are TGTGCCAGCAGCACTTTACAGGGAACTGAAGCTTTCTTT.

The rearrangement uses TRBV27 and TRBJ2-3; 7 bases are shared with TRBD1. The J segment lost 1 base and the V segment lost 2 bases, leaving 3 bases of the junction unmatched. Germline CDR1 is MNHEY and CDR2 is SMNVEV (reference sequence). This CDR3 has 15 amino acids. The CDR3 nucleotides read TGTGCCAGCAGTTTAGAAGGGGGCCGCACAGATACGCAGTATTTT. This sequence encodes CASSLEGGRTDTQYF.

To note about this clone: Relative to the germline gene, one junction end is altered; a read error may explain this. Here the CDR3 reads CASSGSWGLTF. In DNA form, the CDR3 reads TGTGCCAGCAGCGGGAGTTGGGGTTTGACGTTT. The gene calls are TRBV7-6 and TRBJ1-5; D is ambiguous. This CDR3 is built from 11 residues. Germline lookup yields CDR1 SGHVS and CDR2 FNYEAQ.

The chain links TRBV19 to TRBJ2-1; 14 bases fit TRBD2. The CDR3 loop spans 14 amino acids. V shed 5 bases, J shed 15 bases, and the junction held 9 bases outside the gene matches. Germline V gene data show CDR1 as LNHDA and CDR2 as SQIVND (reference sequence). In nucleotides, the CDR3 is TGTGCCAGTAGTCTCAGGGGACTAGCGGGAGACCTGTTCTTC. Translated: CASSLRGLAGDLFF.

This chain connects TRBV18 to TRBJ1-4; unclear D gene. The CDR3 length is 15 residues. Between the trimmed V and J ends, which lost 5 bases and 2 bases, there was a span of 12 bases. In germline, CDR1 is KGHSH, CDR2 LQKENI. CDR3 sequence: CASSRTEATNEKLFF. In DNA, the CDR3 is TGTGCCAGCTCAAGGACGGAGGCCACTAATGAAAAACTGTTTTTT.

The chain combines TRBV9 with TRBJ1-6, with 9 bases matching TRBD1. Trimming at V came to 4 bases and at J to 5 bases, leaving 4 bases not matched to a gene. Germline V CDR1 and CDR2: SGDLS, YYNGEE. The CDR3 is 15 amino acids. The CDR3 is CASSSRTGDNSPLHF. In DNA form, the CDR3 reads TGTGCCAGCAGCTCCAGGACAGGGGATAATTCACCCCTCCACTTT.

The CDR3 DNA reads as TGTGCCAGCAGTTCACTATATTTGGGACAGGGTGTCTCTGGGGCCAACGTCCTGACTTTC. Translated, it gives CASSSLYLGQGVSGANVLTF. The chain couples TRBV28 to TRBJ2-6; 9 positions match TRBD1. The germline gives CDR1 MDHEN, CDR2 SYDVKM. Losses at the gene ends were 4 bases for V and 0 bases for J; bases not matched to a gene: 13. The CDR3 spans 20 residues.

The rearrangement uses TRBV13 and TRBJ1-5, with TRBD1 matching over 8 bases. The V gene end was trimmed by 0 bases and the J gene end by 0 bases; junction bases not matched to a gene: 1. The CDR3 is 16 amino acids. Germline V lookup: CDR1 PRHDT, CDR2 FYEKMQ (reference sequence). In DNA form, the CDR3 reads TGTGCCAGCAGCTTAGGCAGGGGGCTTAGCAATCAGCCCCAGCATTTT. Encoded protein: CASSLGRGLSNQPQHF.

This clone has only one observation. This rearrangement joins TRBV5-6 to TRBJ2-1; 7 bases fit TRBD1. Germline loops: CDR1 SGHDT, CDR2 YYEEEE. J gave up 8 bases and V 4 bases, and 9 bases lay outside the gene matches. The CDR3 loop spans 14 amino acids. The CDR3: CASSLGARGYEQFF. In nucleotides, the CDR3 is TGTGCCAGCAGCCTGGGGGCCAGGGGGTATGAGCAGTTCTTC.

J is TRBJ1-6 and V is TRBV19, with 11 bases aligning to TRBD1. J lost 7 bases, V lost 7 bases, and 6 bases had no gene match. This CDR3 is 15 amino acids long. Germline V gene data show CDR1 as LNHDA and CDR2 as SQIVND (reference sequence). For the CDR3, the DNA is TGTGCCAGTACCAGGACAGGGGGCGAGAATTCACCCCTCCACTTT. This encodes CASTRTGGENSPLHF.

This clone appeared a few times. CDR3 coding DNA: TGTGCCAGCAGCGTGGCAACAGGGGCTGGGGCCAACGTCCTGACTTTC. Its translation: CASSVATGAGANVLTF. The chain uses TRBV9 and TRBJ2-6; 7 nucleotides line up with TRBD1. J lost 2 bases, V lost 2 bases, and 4 bases had no gene match. This CDR3 has 16 residues. CDR1 is SGDLS, CDR2 YYNGEE, per germline.

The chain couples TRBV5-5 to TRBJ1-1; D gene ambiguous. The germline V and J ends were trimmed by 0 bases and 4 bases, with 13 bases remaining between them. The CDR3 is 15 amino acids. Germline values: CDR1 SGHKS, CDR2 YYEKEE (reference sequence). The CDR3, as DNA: TGTGCCAGCAGCTTGGACTTCGATTCGAGCACTGAAGCTTTCTTT. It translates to CASSLDFDSSTEAFF.

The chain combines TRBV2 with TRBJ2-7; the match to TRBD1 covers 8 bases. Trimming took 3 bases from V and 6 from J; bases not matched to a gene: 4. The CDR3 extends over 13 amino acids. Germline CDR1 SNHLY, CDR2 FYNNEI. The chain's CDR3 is CASSDWTGFEQYF. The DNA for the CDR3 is TGTGCCAGCAGTGATTGGACAGGGTTCGAGCAGTACTTC.

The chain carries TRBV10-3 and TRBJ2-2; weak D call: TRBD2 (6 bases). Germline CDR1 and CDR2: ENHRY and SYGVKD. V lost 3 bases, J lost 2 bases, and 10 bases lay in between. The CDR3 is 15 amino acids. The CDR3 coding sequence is TGTGCCATCAGTGACGGGACTTACAACACCGGGGAGCTGTTTTTT. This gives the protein CAISDGTYNTGELFF.

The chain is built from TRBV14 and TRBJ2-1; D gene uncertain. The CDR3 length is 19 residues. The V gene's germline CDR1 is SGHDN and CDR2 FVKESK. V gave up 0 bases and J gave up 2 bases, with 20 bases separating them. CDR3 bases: TGTGCCAGCAGCCAAGATAAGGAGACCTGGATAGCCACCTACAATGAGCAGTTCTTC. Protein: CASSQDKETWIATYNEQFF.

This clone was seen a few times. CDR3 DNA: TGTGCCAGCAGCCTCATGACAGGGGTTGGTGAAAAACTGTTTTTT. It encodes CASSLMTGVGEKLFF. The rearrangement links TRBV27 to TRBJ1-4, with 8 nucleotides matching TRBD1. Trimming at V came to 6 bases and at J to 7 bases, leaving 10 bases not matched to a gene. Germline values: CDR1 MNHEY, CDR2 SMNVEV (reference sequence). CDR3 length: 15 amino acids.

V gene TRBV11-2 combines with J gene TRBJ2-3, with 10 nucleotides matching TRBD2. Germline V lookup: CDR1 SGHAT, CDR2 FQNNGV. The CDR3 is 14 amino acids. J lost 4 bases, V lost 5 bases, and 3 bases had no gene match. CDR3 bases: TGTGCCAGCAGCCTAGCGGGAGTACCAGATACGCAGTATTTT. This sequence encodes CASSLAGVPDTQYF. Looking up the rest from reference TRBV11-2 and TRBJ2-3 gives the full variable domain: EAGVAQSPRYKIIEKRQSVAFWCNPISGHATLYWYQQILGQGPKLLIQFQNNGVVDDSQLPKDRFSAERLKGVDSTLKIQPAKLEDSAVYLCASSLAGVPDTQYFGPGTRLTVL.

CDR3 in amino acids: CSVAGTGGQPQHF. The CDR3 nucleotides are TGCAGCGTCGCCGGGACAGGGGGACAGCCCCAGCATTTT. The V and J genes are TRBV29-1 and TRBJ1-5, with TRBD1 matching 11 bases. Germline CDR1 reads SQVTM; CDR2 reads ANQGSEA. V was pared by 6 bases and J by 7 bases, with 5 bases of the junction left unmatched. The length of the CDR3 is 13 residues.

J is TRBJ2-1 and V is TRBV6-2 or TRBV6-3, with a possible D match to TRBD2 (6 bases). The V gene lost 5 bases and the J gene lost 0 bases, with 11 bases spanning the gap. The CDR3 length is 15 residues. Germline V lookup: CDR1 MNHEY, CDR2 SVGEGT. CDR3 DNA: TGTGCCAGCAGTCCCACGACTAGCTCCTACAATGAGCAGTTCTTC. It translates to CASSPTTSSYNEQFF.

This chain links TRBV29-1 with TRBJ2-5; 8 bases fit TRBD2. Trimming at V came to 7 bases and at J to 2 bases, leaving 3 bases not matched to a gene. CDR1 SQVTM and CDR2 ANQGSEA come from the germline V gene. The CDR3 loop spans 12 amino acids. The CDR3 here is CSAREGQETQYF. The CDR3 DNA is TGCAGCGCTCGGGAGGGACAAGAGACCCAGTACTTC.

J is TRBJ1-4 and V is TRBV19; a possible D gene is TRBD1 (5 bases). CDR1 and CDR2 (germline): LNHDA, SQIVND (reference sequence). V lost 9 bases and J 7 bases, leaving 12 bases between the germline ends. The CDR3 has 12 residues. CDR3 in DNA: TGTGCCAGCCAGGGTTTTCCTGAAAAACTGTTTTTT. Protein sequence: CASQGFPEKLFF.

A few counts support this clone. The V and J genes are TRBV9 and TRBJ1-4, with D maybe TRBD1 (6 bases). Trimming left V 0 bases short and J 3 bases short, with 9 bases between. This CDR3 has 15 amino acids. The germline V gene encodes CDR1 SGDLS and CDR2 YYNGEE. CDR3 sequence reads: CASSVGQGPNEKLFF. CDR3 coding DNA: TGTGCCAGCAGCGTAGGGCAGGGGCCTAATGAAAAACTGTTTTTT.

The DNA of the CDR3 is TGTGCCAGCAGCTTAAGTCCGAGAACTGAAGCTTTCTTT. Its protein product is CASSLSPRTEAFF. This rearrangement joins TRBV7-2 to TRBJ1-1; D is unclear. V lost 2 bases to trimming and J lost 5 bases, with 9 bases between them. Germline assignment: CDR1 SGHTA and CDR2 FQGNSA. This CDR3 region has 13 residues.

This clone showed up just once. CDR3 coding DNA: TGCGCCAGCAGCCCGACAGGGAATGAAAAACTGTTTTTT. Its protein is CASSPTGNEKLFF. V gene TRBV5-1 combines with J gene TRBJ1-4; 7 nucleotides match TRBD1. Per the germline V gene, CDR1 is SGHRS and CDR2 is YFSETQ. The CDR3 extends over 13 amino acids. V lost 4 bases, J lost 5 bases, and 2 bases stayed unmatched.

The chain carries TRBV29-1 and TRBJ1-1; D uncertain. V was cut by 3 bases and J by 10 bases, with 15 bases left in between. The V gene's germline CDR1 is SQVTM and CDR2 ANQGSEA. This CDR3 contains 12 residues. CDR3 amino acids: CSVEVGGSIAFF. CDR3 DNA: TGCAGCGTTGAGGTAGGCGGCAGTATAGCTTTCTTT.